These 7 T cell receptor beta chains were sequenced from one sample in a study of blood T cell repertoires in COVID-19. Some clones are missing from TCRdb's copy, which holds only in-frame ones; the method was immunoSEQ multiplex PCR. The profile covers some 41,000 clones, with nearly 85% appearing a single time and 8% to 9% taken by the ten largest. Sequenced sample: peripheral blood. The receptors originated from an elderly man in a cohort sampled during active COVID-19.

The chain recombines TRBV10-3 with TRBJ1-1; D perhaps matches TRBD1 (6 bases). This CDR3 spans 13 amino acids. Trimming removed 5 bases at V and 4 bases at J, with 11 bases between. Per germline, CDR1 ENHRY and CDR2 SYGVKD. The CDR3: CAISSGVGTEAFF. The CDR3 DNA reads as TGTGCCATCAGTTCAGGGGTCGGCACTGAAGCTTTCTTT.

This clone was counted between two and nine times. The genes are TRBV27 and TRBJ1-6; D is unresolved. The CDR3 covers 12 residues. V lost 6 bases to trimming and J lost 9 bases, with 9 bases between them. CDR1 and CDR2 from the germline V gene are MNHEY and SMNVEV (reference sequence). Written as DNA, the CDR3 is TGTGCCAGCAGGCGGGAGGTTTCACCCCTCCACTTT. As protein: CASRREVSPLHF.

This chain joins TRBV13 and TRBJ1-2, with no clear D. Germline V gene sequence: CDR1 PRHDT, CDR2 FYEKMQ (reference sequence). Trimming stripped 2 bases from V and 7 bases from J, with 8 bases between. The CDR3 runs to 12 residues. CDR3 residues: CASSLLSGGYTF. The CDR3 DNA sequence: TGTGCCAGCAGCTTATTGTCAGGTGGCTACACCTTC.

This chain uses TRBV7-2 with TRBJ1-5; 7 bases align to TRBD1. Germline CDR1 is SGHTA and CDR2 is FQGNSA. The CDR3 is 15 amino acids. J lost 3 bases, V lost 4 bases, and 6 bases had no gene match. Here the CDR3 reads CASSSGQFPNQPQHF. The CDR3, as DNA: TGTGCCAGCAGCTCGGGACAGTTCCCCAATCAGCCCCAGCATTTT.

V is TRBV3-1 (or the pseudogene TRBV3-2) and J is TRBJ2-1; D is ambiguous. The ends were cut back, 4 bases at V and 9 bases at J, with 10 bases in the middle. This CDR3 has 12 amino acids. CDR1 and CDR2 from the germline V gene are LGHDT and YNNKEL (reference sequence). The CDR3 region is CASSPKRGEQFF. CDR3 in DNA: TGTGCCAGCAGCCCTAAACGAGGTGAGCAGTTCTTC.

The chain has TRBV9 and TRBJ1-1; D may be TRBD1 (5 bases). The CDR3 spans 14 residues. Germline lookup yields CDR1 SGDLS and CDR2 YYNGEE. With 0 bases removed from V and 0 bases from J, the gap between germline ends came to 6 bases. The CDR3 here is CASSVGGVNTEAFF. DNA for the CDR3: TGTGCCAGCAGCGTAGGGGGCGTGAACACTGAAGCTTTCTTT.

The rearrangement links TRBV27 to TRBJ2-3; TRBD1 is a possible D gene (6 bases). The ends were cut back, 4 bases at V and 0 bases at J, with 11 bases in the middle. The V gene's germline CDR1 is MNHEY and CDR2 SMNVEV (reference sequence). The CDR3 covers 15 residues. The CDR3 region is CASSSGTISTDTQYF. CDR3 bases: TGTGCCAGCAGTTCCGGGACAATAAGCACAGATACGCAGTATTTT.